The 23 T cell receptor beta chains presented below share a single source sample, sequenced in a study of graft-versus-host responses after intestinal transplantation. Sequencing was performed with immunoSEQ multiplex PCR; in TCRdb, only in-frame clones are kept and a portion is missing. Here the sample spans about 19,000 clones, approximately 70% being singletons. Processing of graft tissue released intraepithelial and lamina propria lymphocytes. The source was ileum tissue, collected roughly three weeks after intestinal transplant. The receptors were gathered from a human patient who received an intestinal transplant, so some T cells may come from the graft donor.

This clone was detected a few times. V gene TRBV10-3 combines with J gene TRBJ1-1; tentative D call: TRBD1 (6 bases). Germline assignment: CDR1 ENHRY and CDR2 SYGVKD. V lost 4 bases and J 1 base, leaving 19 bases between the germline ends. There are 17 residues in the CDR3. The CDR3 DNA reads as TGTGCCATCAGTGCCTTAGCGGGACACCCTCCGAACACTGAAGCTTTCTTT. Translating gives CAISALAGHPPNTEAFF.

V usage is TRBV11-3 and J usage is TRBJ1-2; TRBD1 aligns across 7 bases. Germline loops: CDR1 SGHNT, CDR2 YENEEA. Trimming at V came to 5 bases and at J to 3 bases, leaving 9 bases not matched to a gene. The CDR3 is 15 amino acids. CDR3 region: CASSPHRDRDYGYTF. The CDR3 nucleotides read TGTGCCAGCAGCCCCCACCGGGACAGAGACTATGGCTACACCTTC.

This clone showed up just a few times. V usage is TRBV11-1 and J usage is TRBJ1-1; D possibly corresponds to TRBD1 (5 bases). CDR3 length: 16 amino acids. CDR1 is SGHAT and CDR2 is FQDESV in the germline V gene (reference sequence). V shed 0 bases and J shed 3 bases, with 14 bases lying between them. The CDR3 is CASSLASGTAYTEAFF. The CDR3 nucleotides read TGTGCCAGCAGCTTAGCTTCCGGGACTGCTTACACTGAAGCTTTCTTT.

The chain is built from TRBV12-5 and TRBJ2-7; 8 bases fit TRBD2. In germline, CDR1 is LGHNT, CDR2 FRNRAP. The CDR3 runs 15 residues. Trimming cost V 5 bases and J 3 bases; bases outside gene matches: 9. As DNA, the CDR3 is TGTGCTAGTGGTCGGGAGGGGGGGACAAGCTACGAGCAGTACTTC. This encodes CASGREGGTSYEQYF.

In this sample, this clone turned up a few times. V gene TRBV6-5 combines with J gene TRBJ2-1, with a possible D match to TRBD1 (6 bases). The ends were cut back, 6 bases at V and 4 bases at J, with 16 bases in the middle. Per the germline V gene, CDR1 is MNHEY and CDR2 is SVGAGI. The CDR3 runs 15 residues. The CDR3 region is CASSRRRGGYNEQFF. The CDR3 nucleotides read TGTGCCAGCAGCCGGCGTCGAGGGGGTTACAATGAGCAGTTCTTC.

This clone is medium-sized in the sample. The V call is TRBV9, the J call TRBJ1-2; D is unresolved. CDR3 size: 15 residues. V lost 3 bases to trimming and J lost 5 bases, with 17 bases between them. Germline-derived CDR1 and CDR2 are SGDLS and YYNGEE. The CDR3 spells CASSGVEGSGYGYTF. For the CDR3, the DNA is TGTGCCAGCAGCGGGGTTGAGGGATCTGGGTATGGCTACACCTTC.

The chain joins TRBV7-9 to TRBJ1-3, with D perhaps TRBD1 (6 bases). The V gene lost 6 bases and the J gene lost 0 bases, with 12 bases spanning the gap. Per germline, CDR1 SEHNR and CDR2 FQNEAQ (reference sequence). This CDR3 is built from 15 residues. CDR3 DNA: TGTGCCAGCAGTTTCGGACAGCGCTCTGGAAACACCATATATTTT. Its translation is CASSFGQRSGNTIYF. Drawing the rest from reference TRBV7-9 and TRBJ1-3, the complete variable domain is DTGVSQNPRHKITKRGQNVTFRCDPISEHNRLYWYRQTLGQGPEFLTYFQNEAQLEKSRLLSDRFSAERPKGSFSTLEIQRTEQGDSAMYLCASSFGQRSGNTIYFGEGSWLTVV.

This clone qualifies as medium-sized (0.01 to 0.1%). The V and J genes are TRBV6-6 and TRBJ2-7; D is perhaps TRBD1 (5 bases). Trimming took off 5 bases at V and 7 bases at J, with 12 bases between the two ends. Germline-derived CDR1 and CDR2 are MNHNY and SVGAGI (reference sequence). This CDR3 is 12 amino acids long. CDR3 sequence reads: CASSAGYGEQYF. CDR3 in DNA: TGTGCCAGCAGTGCAGGGTACGGGGAGCAGTACTTC.

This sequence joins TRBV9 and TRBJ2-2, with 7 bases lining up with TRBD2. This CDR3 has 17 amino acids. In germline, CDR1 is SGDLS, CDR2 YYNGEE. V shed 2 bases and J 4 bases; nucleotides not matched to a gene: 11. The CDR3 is CASSVKPTSLFTGELFF. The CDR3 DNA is TGTGCCAGCAGCGTGAAACCGACTAGCTTATTCACCGGGGAGCTGTTTTTT. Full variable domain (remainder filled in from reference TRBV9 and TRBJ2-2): DSGVTQTPKHLITATGQRVTLRCSPRSGDLSVYWYQQSLDQGLQFLIQYYNGEERAKGNILERFSAQQFPDLHSELNLSSLELGDSALYFCASSVKPTSLFTGELFFGEGSRLTVL.

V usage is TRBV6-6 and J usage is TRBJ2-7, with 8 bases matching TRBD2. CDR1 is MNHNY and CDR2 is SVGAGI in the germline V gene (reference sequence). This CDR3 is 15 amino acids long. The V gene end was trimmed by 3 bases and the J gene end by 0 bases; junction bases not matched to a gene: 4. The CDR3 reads CASSYGLAGSYEQYF. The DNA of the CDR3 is TGTGCCAGCAGTTATGGGCTAGCGGGCTCCTACGAGCAGTACTTC.

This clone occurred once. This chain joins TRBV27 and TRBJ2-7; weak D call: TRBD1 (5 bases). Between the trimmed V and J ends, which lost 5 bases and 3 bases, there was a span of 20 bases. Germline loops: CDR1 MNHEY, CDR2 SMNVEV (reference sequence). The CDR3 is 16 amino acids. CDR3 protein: CASSISWGEINYEQYF. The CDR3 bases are TGTGCCAGCAGTATAAGCTGGGGCGAGATCAACTACGAGCAGTACTTC.

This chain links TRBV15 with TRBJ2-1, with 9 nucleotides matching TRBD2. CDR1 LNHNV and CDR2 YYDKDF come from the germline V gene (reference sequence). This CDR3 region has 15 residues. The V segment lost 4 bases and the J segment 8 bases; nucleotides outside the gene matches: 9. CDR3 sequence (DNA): TGTGCCACCAGCATTACCGGGACTAGCTTTTATGAGCAGTTCTTC. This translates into CATSITGTSFYEQFF.

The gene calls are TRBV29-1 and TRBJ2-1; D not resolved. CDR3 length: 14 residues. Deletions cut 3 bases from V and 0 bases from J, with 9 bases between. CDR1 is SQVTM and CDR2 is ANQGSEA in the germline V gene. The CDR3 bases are TGCAGCGTTGATTCCGGGTACTCCTACAATGAGCAGTTCTTC. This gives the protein CSVDSGYSYNEQFF.

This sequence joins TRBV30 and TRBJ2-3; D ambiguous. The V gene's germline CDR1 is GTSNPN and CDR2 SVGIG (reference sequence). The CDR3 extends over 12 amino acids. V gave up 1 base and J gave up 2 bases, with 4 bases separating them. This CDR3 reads CAWSAVTDTQYF. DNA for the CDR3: TGTGCCTGGAGTGCGGTCACAGATACGCAGTATTTT.

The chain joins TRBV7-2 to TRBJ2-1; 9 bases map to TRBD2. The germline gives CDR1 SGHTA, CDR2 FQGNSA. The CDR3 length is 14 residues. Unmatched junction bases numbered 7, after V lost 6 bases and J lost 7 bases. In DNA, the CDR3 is TGTGCCAGCAGTTCGAGCGGGGGGTCAAATGAGCAGTTCTTC. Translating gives CASSSSGGSNEQFF.

In nucleotides, the CDR3 is TGTGCCAGCAGCTCAAGGGGCGCCCAAGAGACCCAGTACTTC. This gives the protein CASSSRGAQETQYF. The genes are TRBV7-9 and TRBJ2-5, with D possibly being TRBD1 (5 bases). The germline CDR1 and CDR2 sequences are SEHNR and FQNEAQ (reference sequence). The CDR3 has 14 residues. V lost 4 bases to trimming and J lost 1 base, with 10 bases between them.

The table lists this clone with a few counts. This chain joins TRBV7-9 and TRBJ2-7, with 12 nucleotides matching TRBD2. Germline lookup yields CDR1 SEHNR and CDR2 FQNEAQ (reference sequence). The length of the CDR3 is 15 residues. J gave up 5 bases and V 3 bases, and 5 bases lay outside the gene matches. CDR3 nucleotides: TGTGCCAGCAGCTTTAAGACTAGCGGGAGCCACGAGCAGTACTTC. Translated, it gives CASSFKTSGSHEQYF.

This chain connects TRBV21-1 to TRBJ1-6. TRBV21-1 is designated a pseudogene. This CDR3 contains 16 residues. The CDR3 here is CASNSKRAFYNSPLHF. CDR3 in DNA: TGTGCCAGCAACTCAAAGAGGGCCTTCTATAATTCACCCCTCCACTTT.

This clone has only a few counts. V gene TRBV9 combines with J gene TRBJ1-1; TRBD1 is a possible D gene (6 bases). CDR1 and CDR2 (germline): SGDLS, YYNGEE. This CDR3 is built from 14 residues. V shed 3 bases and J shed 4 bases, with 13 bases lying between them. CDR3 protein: CASSGTTGFTEAFF. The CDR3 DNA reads TGTGCCAGCAGCGGCACGACAGGTTTCACTGAAGCTTTCTTT. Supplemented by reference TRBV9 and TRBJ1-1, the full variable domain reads DSGVTQTPKHLITATGQRVTLRCSPRSGDLSVYWYQQSLDQGLQFLIQYYNGEERAKGNILERFSAQQFPDLHSELNLSSLELGDSALYFCASSGTTGFTEAFFGQGTRLTVV.

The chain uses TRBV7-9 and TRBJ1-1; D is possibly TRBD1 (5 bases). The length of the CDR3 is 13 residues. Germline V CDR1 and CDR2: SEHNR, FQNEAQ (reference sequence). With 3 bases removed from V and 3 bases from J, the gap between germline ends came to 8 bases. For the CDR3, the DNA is TGTGCCAGCAGCTTGACCAGGGACACTGAAGCTTTCTTT. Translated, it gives CASSLTRDTEAFF.

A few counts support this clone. Written as DNA, the CDR3 is TGCGCCAGCAGCCAAGAGGACTTCAAAACCTACGAGCAGTACTTC. This encodes CASSQEDFKTYEQYF. J is TRBJ2-7 and V is TRBV4-1; D may be TRBD2 (5 bases). Trimming stripped 0 bases from V and 2 bases from J, with 11 bases between. Germline V gene sequence: CDR1 MGHRA, CDR2 YSYEKL. This CDR3 contains 15 residues.

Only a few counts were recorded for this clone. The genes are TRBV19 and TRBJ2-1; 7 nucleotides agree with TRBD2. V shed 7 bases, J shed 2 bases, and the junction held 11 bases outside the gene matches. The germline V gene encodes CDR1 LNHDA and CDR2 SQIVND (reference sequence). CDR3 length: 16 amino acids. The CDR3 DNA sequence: TGTGCCAGTATGAGTCTGGGCCTAGCGGCCTACAATGAGCAGTTCTTC. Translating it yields CASMSLGLAAYNEQFF.

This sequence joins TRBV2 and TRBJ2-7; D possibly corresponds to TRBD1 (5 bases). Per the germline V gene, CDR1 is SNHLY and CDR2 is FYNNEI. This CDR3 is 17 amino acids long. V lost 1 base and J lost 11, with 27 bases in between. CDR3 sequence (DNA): TGTGCCAGCAGTGAAGAAGGAGAGTGGCGACTGCCAGGGCGAGAGTACTTC. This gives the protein CASSEEGEWRLPGREYF.